The 31 T cell receptor beta chains reported below all come from one sample, sequenced in a study of shared clonotypes between healthy human individuals. The method was immunoSEQ multiplex PCR; TCRdb's version includes in-frame clones alone and lacks a portion of them. Of around 1,000,000 clones detected, 60% to 85% appear once; the ten largest clones hold roughly 0.9%. What was sequenced was memory CD4+ T cells from PBMCs. Subset of the sample: CD45RA-negative fraction. These receptors were obtained from a man aged 18-30 years in good health. Some clones in this sample may be carry-over from other donors' samples.

Remarks on this clone: A far larger clone is a single base away, which makes a read error likely. V gene TRBV7-9 combines with J gene TRBJ2-5; 8 positions match TRBD1. The CDR3 length is 19 residues. CDR1 is SEHNR and CDR2 is FQNEAQ in the germline V gene (reference sequence). V dropped 0 bases and J dropped 11; count of bases not matched to a gene: 23. The CDR3 region is CASSLAVRTGGLGSYKQYF. CDR3 nucleotide sequence: TGTGCCAGCAGCTTAGCGGTGAGAACAGGGGGACTGGGGTCCTACAAGCAGTACTTC.

The gene calls are TRBV28 and TRBJ2-5, with D perhaps being TRBD1 or TRBD2 (6 bases each). V lost 3 bases and J lost 3, with 11 bases in between. Germline CDR1 is MDHEN and CDR2 is SYDVKM. The CDR3 contains 14 residues. CDR3 DNA: TGTGCCAGCAGTTTTATCGGGGGCAAAGAGACCCAGTACTTC. Translation: CASSFIGGKETQYF.

The CDR3 spells CASSPRDKYYEQYF. The CDR3 coding sequence is TGTGCCAGCTCACCCCGGGACAAATACTACGAGCAGTACTTC. The chain is built from TRBV18 and TRBJ2-7; D is possibly TRBD1 (6 bases). Germline V gene data show CDR1 as KGHSH and CDR2 as LQKENI. V gave up 3 bases and J gave up 3 bases, with 12 bases separating them. This CDR3 is built from 14 residues.

The chain uses TRBV29-1 and TRBJ2-5, with a possible D match to TRBD1 (5 bases). The germline CDR1 and CDR2 sequences are SQVTM and ANQGSEA. The V and J ends lost 6 bases and 5 bases respectively, with 13 bases between them. The CDR3 spans 12 residues. The CDR3 sequence: CSVQGFIETQYF. The CDR3 bases are TGCAGCGTCCAGGGCTTCATTGAGACCCAGTACTTC.

This clone appeared once. The J gene is TRBJ2-7, the V gene TRBV29-1; 10 positions agree with TRBD1. The V and J ends lost 6 bases and 1 base, in that order; junction bases with no gene match: 6. This CDR3 contains 14 residues. Germline lookup yields CDR1 SQVTM and CDR2 ANQGSEA. Written as DNA, the CDR3 is TGCAGCGTGGCGCCGGGACAGGGGTCCTACGAGCAGTACTTC. Translation gives CSVAPGQGSYEQYF.

The rearrangement joins TRBV6-6 to TRBJ1-4, with 10 bases identical to TRBD1. The CDR3 length is 14 residues. Germline CDR1 MNHNY, CDR2 SVGAGI (reference sequence). V was clipped by 6 bases and J by 6 bases; unmatched bases: 4. DNA for the CDR3: TGTGCCAGCAGCGACGGGACAGGGGATGAAAAACTGTTTTTT. The encoded protein is CASSDGTGDEKLFF.

This clone was detected only once. V usage is TRBV5-4 and J usage is TRBJ2-1; 7 bases line up with TRBD2. Germline CDR1 is SGHNT and CDR2 is YYREEE (reference sequence). There are 17 residues in the CDR3. With V trimmed by 0 bases and J by 7 bases, 13 bases remained unmatched. CDR3 DNA sequence: TGTGCCAGCAGCTTGGGCGGTAGCGGGCCCATCAGGAATGAGCAGTTCTTC. This encodes CASSLGGSGPIRNEQFF. Full variable domain (rest looked up from reference TRBV5-4 and TRBJ2-1): ETGVTQSPTHLIKTRGQQVTLRCSSQSGHNTVSWYQQALGQGPQFIFQYYREEENGRGNFPPRFSGLQFPNYSSELNVNALELDDSALYLCASSLGGSGPIRNEQFFGPGTRLTVL.

The chain joins TRBV23-1 to TRBJ1-2, with D hard to call. TRBV23-1 is designated an ORF whose function remains uncertain. The CDR3 loop spans 17 amino acids. V gave up 0 bases and J gave up 4 bases, with 18 bases separating them. This chain's CDR3 is CASSQSGGLDECYGYTF. The CDR3 region has the DNA TGCGCCAGCAGTCAATCGGGAGGGTTGGATGAGTGCTATGGCTACACCTTC.

J is TRBJ2-2 and V is TRBV5-1, with a tentative D call TRBD2 (6 bases). V lost 2 bases and J 6 bases, leaving 11 bases between the germline ends. This CDR3 is 14 amino acids long. Germline CDR1 reads SGHRS; CDR2 reads YFSETQ. The CDR3 reads CASSFSGTPGELFF. CDR3 bases: TGCGCCAGCAGCTTCTCAGGGACTCCCGGGGAGCTGTTTTTT.

The genes are TRBV14 and TRBJ2-5, with D maybe TRBD2 (6 bases). The CDR3 extends over 12 amino acids. Trimming stripped 3 bases from V and 5 bases from J, with 7 bases between. Germline-derived CDR1 and CDR2 are SGHDN and FVKESK. CDR3 sequence: CASSQEGETQYF. DNA of the CDR3: TGTGCCAGCAGCCAGGAGGGGGAGACCCAGTACTTC.

The gene calls are TRBV27 and TRBJ2-7, with D uncertain. CDR1 and CDR2 (germline): MNHEY, SMNVEV (reference sequence). CDR3 length: 10 amino acids. The V end was cut by 5 bases, the J end by 6 bases, with 5 bases between. The DNA of the CDR3 is TGTGCCAGCAGTCTAAGCGAGCAGTACTTC. Translating gives CASSLSEQYF.

This clone was seen a handful of times. The chain carries TRBV7-2 and TRBJ2-7, with D possibly TRBD2 on 6 matching bases. This CDR3 region has 13 residues. Germline-derived CDR1 and CDR2 are SGHTA and FQGNSA. V was cut by 4 bases and J by 8 bases, with 15 bases left in between. CDR3: CASSSGRETKQYF. The CDR3 coding sequence is TGTGCCAGCAGCTCAGGCCGGGAGACCAAGCAGTACTTC.

This chain connects TRBV10-2 to TRBJ1-1; D not resolved. With 6 bases removed from V and 5 bases from J, the gap between germline ends came to 10 bases. The germline V gene encodes CDR1 WSHSY and CDR2 SAAADI. The CDR3 runs 12 residues. CDR3 residues: CASSPGRTEAFF. For the CDR3, the DNA is TGCGCCAGCAGCCCCGGGCGGACTGAAGCTTTCTTT.

The chain has TRBV28 and TRBJ2-7; D not certain. The CDR3 consists of 11 residues. Germline V gene sequence: CDR1 MDHEN, CDR2 SYDVKM. V lost 1 base, J lost 9 bases, and 7 bases lay in between. The CDR3 bases are TGTGCCAGCAGTTTATCCCGTGGGCAGTACTTC. Its translation is CASSLSRGQYF.

The chain couples TRBV5-1 to TRBJ2-2, with D perhaps matching TRBD1 (6 bases). The CDR3 is made up of 14 amino acids. Germline values: CDR1 SGHRS, CDR2 YFSETQ. Trimming stripped 6 bases from V and 3 bases from J, with 12 bases between. The CDR3 loop reads CASMSRGHTGELFF. For the CDR3, the DNA is TGCGCCAGCATGTCCAGGGGACACACCGGGGAGCTGTTTTTT.

This chain joins TRBV11-3 and TRBJ2-7; D possibly corresponds to TRBD2 (6 bases). The CDR3 spans 13 residues. CDR1 SGHNT and CDR2 YENEEA come from the germline V gene. The V end was cut by 5 bases, the J end by 10 bases, with 18 bases between. The DNA for the CDR3 is TGTGCCAGCAGCCCAGAGGGTAGCGGCAGCCAGTACTTC. Its translation is CASSPEGSGSQYF.

Comment on this clone: Other DNA sequences in this sample translate to the same CDR3. The chain combines TRBV7-2 with TRBJ1-2; D gene ambiguous. The CDR3 has 13 residues. Germline assignment: CDR1 SGHTA and CDR2 FQGNSA. Trimming removed 1 base from V and 0 bases from J, with 3 bases in between. The DNA for the CDR3 is TGTGCCAGCAGCTTAGGCGCTAACTATGGCTACACCTTC. It specifies CASSLGANYGYTF.

A remark on this clone: Other DNA sequences from this sample encode an identical CDR3 as well. For the CDR3, the DNA is TGTGCCAGCAGCCTTCAGGGGCGGGGATACAATGAGCAGTTCTTC. Its translation: CASSLQGRGYNEQFF. V gene TRBV27 combines with J gene TRBJ2-1; either TRBD1 or TRBD2 may fit D (6 bases each). CDR3 size: 15 residues. V gave up 6 bases and J gave up 4 bases, with 16 bases separating them. CDR1 is MNHEY and CDR2 is SMNVEV in the germline V gene (reference sequence).

The chain uses TRBV11-2 and TRBJ2-5; the match to TRBD2 covers 16 bases. Germline loops: CDR1 SGHAT, CDR2 FQNNGV. This CDR3 is built from 15 residues. Unmatched junction bases numbered 8, after V lost 5 bases and J lost 11 bases. CDR3 sequence reads: CASSPGTSGRGEQYF. In DNA form, the CDR3 reads TGTGCCAGCAGCCCCGGGACTAGCGGGAGGGGTGAGCAGTACTTC.

V is TRBV5-1 and J is TRBJ1-5, with 9 bases fitting TRBD1. Germline loops: CDR1 SGHRS, CDR2 YFSETQ. V shed 4 bases, J shed 3 bases, and the junction held 5 bases outside the gene matches. The CDR3 covers 15 residues. The CDR3 DNA reads as TGCGCCAGCAGCCAAACAGGGGGCCCCAATCAGCCCCAGCATTTT. This sequence encodes CASSQTGGPNQPQHF.

The chain links TRBV2 to TRBJ2-5; 8 bases are a match to TRBD1. V trimming: 11 bases; J trimming: 4 bases; junction bases outside the gene matches: 6. The CDR3 length is 12 residues. Germline loops: CDR1 SNHLY, CDR2 FYNNEI. The CDR3 sequence: CASRTGRETQYF. As DNA, the CDR3 is TGTGCCTCCAGGACAGGGAGAGAGACCCAGTACTTC.

This chain joins TRBV10-3 and TRBJ1-2; D remains unclear. Germline CDR1 ENHRY, CDR2 SYGVKD. This CDR3 spans 14 amino acids. Trimming removed 5 bases at V and 4 bases at J, with 14 bases between. The CDR3 is CAISTLGPRYGYTF. The CDR3 nucleotides read TGTGCCATCAGTACTTTAGGACCGCGCTATGGCTACACCTTC.

The chain is built from TRBV2 and TRBJ2-3; the D gene is possibly TRBD2 (6 bases). The V end was cut by 4 bases, the J end by 3 bases, with 14 bases between. CDR3 length: 15 amino acids. Looked up from germline, CDR1 is SNHLY and CDR2 is FYNNEI. The DNA for the CDR3 is TGTGCCAGCAGTGGTGGAGGGCCCATTACAGATACGCAGTATTTT. Translating gives CASSGGGPITDTQYF. Combining the CDR3 with reference TRBV2 and TRBJ2-3 gives the whole variable domain EPEVTQTPSHQVTQMGQEVILRCVPISNHLYFYWYRQILGQKVEFLVSFYNNEISEKSEIFDDQFSVERPDGSNFTLKIRSTKLEDSAMYFCASSGGGPITDTQYFGPGTRLTVL.

The genes are TRBV28 and TRBJ2-6; D possibly corresponds to TRBD2 (6 bases). With 6 bases removed from V and 4 bases from J, the gap between germline ends came to 19 bases. This CDR3 has 17 residues. Germline V CDR1 and CDR2: MDHEN, SYDVKM. The CDR3 DNA sequence: TGTGCCAGCAGGGGTACGGGGGTTTGGGGAGGGGCCAACGTCCTGACTTTC. Residues: CASRGTGVWGGANVLTF.

J is TRBJ1-1 and V is TRBV11-2; TRBD1 matches 11 bases. Germline-derived CDR1 and CDR2 are SGHAT and FQNNGV. Losses at the gene ends were 2 bases for V and 7 bases for J; bases not matched to a gene: 18. The CDR3 covers 19 residues. The chain's CDR3 is CASSLPSYRDRGEIDEAFF. CDR3 coding DNA: TGTGCCAGCAGCTTACCGTCATACCGGGACAGGGGGGAGATTGATGAAGCTTTCTTT.

The chain has TRBV19 and TRBJ1-5, with a weak D call TRBD1 (6 bases). This CDR3 comprises 18 residues. Deletions cut 5 bases from V and 6 bases from J, with 26 bases between. In germline, CDR1 is LNHDA, CDR2 SQIVND (reference sequence). For the CDR3, the DNA is TGTGCCAGTAGTTCACCGGGCCGCGTGGGGGGCGCGTTTCAGCCCCAGCATTTT. Encoded protein: CASSSPGRVGGAFQPQHF.

The CDR3 coding sequence is TGTGCCAGCAGCTTCGGACAGGGCTCAGATACGCAGTATTTT. Its translation: CASSFGQGSDTQYF. This rearrangement joins TRBV7-9 to TRBJ2-3; 8 nucleotides agree with TRBD1. Germline values: CDR1 SEHNR, CDR2 FQNEAQ (reference sequence). The CDR3 runs 14 residues. Trimming removed 3 bases from V and 4 bases from J; junction bases left unmatched: 3.

The chain recombines TRBV7-3 with TRBJ2-7; the D gene is possibly TRBD2 (6 bases). This CDR3 spans 16 amino acids. The germline V gene encodes CDR1 SGHTA and CDR2 FQGTGA. V was clipped by 2 bases and J by 4 bases, with 18 bases between them. DNA for the CDR3: TGTGCCAGCAGCTTAGGCCCTGGAGGGGCAACGTACGAGCAGTACTTC. Translation gives CASSLGPGGATYEQYF.

The V gene is TRBV4-1, the J gene TRBJ2-7; no definite D call. The CDR3 totals 15 residues. V was shortened by 1 base and J by 6 bases, with 16 bases between the two germline ends. CDR1 MGHRA and CDR2 YSYEKL come from the germline V gene. The CDR3 loop is CASSQAQPTYVEQYF. The DNA of the CDR3 is TGCGCCAGCAGCCAAGCTCAACCAACTTACGTCGAGCAGTACTTC.

This clone was observed many times. This chain joins TRBV4-2 and TRBJ1-3; TRBD1 aligns across 8 bases. With 4 bases clipped from V and 5 bases from J, the junction kept 7 bases outside the gene matches. The germline V gene encodes CDR1 LGHNA and CDR2 YNFKEQ. CDR3 length: 15 residues. The CDR3 region has the DNA TGTGCCAGCAGCCCCGGACAGGGCGGTCGAAACACCATATATTTT. It yields the protein CASSPGQGGRNTIYF.

This clone was found many times. CDR3 bases: TGTGCCAGCAGTGCAGGGGGCCTCACAGATACGCAGTATTTT. Encoded protein: CASSAGGLTDTQYF. The V and J genes are TRBV6-5 and TRBJ2-3; TRBD1 matches at 8 bases. V shed 5 bases and J 2 bases; nucleotides not matched to a gene: 3. The CDR3 has 14 residues. Looked up from germline, CDR1 is MNHEY and CDR2 is SVGAGI.